The rows below give T cell receptor beta chains drawn from one sample of a study of blood T cell repertoires in COVID-19. Method: immunoSEQ multiplex PCR; TCRdb's copy keeps in-frame clones and lacks some. The data show roughly 180,000 clones, about three quarters seen once. Material for sequencing was peripheral blood. Receptors were obtained from a woman aged 80 or over with COVID-19, enrolled during active disease. Each CDR3 is given with its conserved first and last residue. A D gene is named only where the DNA matches it firmly. Clone size appears in some rows only: once, few, many, or a class for an expanded clone.

v_call	d_call	clone_size	j_call	cdr3_nt	cdr3_aa
TRBV15	NA	NA	TRBJ2-7	TGTGCCACCAGCAGAGAGCGGAGCCCCTACGAGCAGTACTTC	CATSRERSPYEQYF
TRBV7-9	TRBD2	NA	TRBJ2-3	TGTGCCAGCAGCTTAGAAACTAGCGGGGGATACACAGATACGCAGTATTTT	CASSLETSGGYTDTQYF
TRBV6-5	NA	NA	TRBJ1-1	TGTGCCAGCAGTTACACACGGGGGGCTAGAACTTTCTTT	CASSYTRGARTFF
TRBV9	TRBD2	once	TRBJ2-7	TGTGCCAGCAGCGTAGGAGTAGCGGGAGTCTACGAGCAGTACTTC	CASSVGVAGVYEQYF
TRBV12-3/TRBV12-4	TRBD1	NA	TRBJ2-7	TGTGCCAGCAGTTGGGACAGGGAATACGAGCAGTACTTC	CASSWDREYEQYF
TRBV2	NA	few	TRBJ1-6	TGTGCCAGCGCGGACAGTAATTCACCCCTCCACTTT	CASADSNSPLHF
TRBV6-5	NA	few	TRBJ2-2	TGTGCCAGCAGAGTAAACATGGACACCGGGGAGCTGTTTTTT	CASRVNMDTGELFF
TRBV11-3	TRBD1	NA	TRBJ2-2	TGTGCCAGCCGGGACAGGGGCAACACCGGGGAGCTGTTTTTT	CASRDRGNTGELFF
TRBV7-8	TRBD2	once	TRBJ2-4	TGTGCCAGCAGCTTGGCCGGGGGGACCCTAGCCAAAAACATTCAGTACTTC	CASSLAGGTLAKNIQYF
TRBV19	TRBD1	few	TRBJ1-5	TGTGCCAGTAGTCGACAGGGGGGTCAGCCCCAGCATTTT	CASSRQGGQPQHF
TRBV19	TRBD1	NA	TRBJ2-1	TGTGCCAGCACCAGGGACAGGGAGAGCTCCTACAATGAGCAGTTCTTC	CASTRDRESSYNEQFF
TRBV7-7	TRBD1	NA	TRBJ2-5	TGTGCTAGCAGCTTAGTCGGCAGGGGGCGAGGAGAGACCCAGTACTTC	CASSLVGRGRGETQYF
TRBV5-1	NA	NA	TRBJ1-1	TGCGCCACCCGTGAACAGCCGAACACTGAAGCTTTCTTT	CATREQPNTEAFF
TRBV28	NA	once	TRBJ2-5	TGTGCCAGCAGTTTATCCTTGGGGAGGCCACTACAAGAGACCCAGTACTTC	CASSLSLGRPLQETQYF
TRBV19	NA	NA	TRBJ1-1	TGTGCCAGTACCCCCAACGGTATGTACACTGAAGCTTTCTTT	CASTPNGMYTEAFF
TRBV21-1	NA	NA	TRBJ1-6	TGTGCCAGCGGTTGGGACAGGGGCTTACAGAATTCACCCCTCCACTTT	CASGWDRGLQNSPLHF
TRBV5-4	TRBD2	few	TRBJ2-1	TGTGCCAGCAGCCTCGGACTAGCGGGAGGAGATGAGCAGTTCTTC	CASSLGLAGGDEQFF
TRBV5-4	NA	NA	TRBJ2-3	TGTGCCAGCAGCTTGGAGGGGGGGGCCAGGAAGCAGTATTTT	CASSLEGGARKQYF
TRBV11-3	NA	NA	TRBJ1-1	TGTGCCAGCAGTAATCCCCTCGGTTTGGAGACTGAAGCTTTCTTT	CASSNPLGLETEAFF
TRBV20-1	NA	few	TRBJ2-5	TGCAGTGCTAGTCTACCAGGGTCTATATTTTGGCAAGAGACCCAGTACTTC	CSASLPGSIFWQETQYF
TRBV5-5	TRBD2	NA	TRBJ2-3	TGTGCCAGCAGCCAAAGACTAGCGGGAGGCACAGATACGCAGTATTTT	CASSQRLAGGTDTQYF
TRBV14	NA	few	TRBJ2-7	TGTGCCAGCAGCCAAGCCAGGGTCGGCGAGCAGTACTTC	CASSQARVGEQYF
TRBV19	NA	NA	TRBJ1-2	TGTGCCAGTAGATCAGGGGTAGGTGGCTACACCTTC	CASRSGVGGYTF
TRBV15	TRBD2	NA	TRBJ2-7	TGTGCCACCAGCACAGGACTAGCCTACGAGCAGTACTTC	CATSTGLAYEQYF
TRBV7-2	NA	once	TRBJ1-5	TGTGCCAGCAGCTTAAGAGGCCAACTCTTCAATCAGCCCCAGCATTTT	CASSLRGQLFNQPQHF
TRBV18	NA	NA	TRBJ2-7	TGTGCCAGCTCACGACGGGGGGCTTACGAGCAGTACTTC	CASSRRGAYEQYF
TRBV29-1	NA	once	TRBJ1-6	TGCAGCGTTGAGGAACCCGGGTCACCCCTCCACTTT	CSVEEPGSPLHF
TRBV28	TRBD1	NA	TRBJ1-6	TGTGCCAGCAGTTTTTTTGGGACAGGGTTTCCCCTCCACTTT	CASSFFGTGFPLHF
TRBV2	NA	NA	TRBJ2-1	TGTGCCAGCAGTAGCGGCTCCTACAATGAGCAGTTCTTC	CASSSGSYNEQFF
TRBV7-2	TRBD1	NA	TRBJ1-3	TGTGCCAGCAGCTGGGACAGAAGCATCGGAAACACCATATATTTT	CASSWDRSIGNTIYF
TRBV13	NA	NA	TRBJ2-2	TGTGCCAGCAGCTTTTTGGGCCTGAGCCGTACCGGGGAGCTGTTTTTT	CASSFLGLSRTGELFF
TRBV6-5	TRBD1	once	TRBJ1-2	TGTGCCAGCAGGACAGGGGGCGCCTATGGCTACACCTTC	CASRTGGAYGYTF
TRBV15	TRBD2	many	TRBJ2-3	TGTGCCACCAGCAGAGATTTGGCGGGAGTGGGTACAGATACGCAGTATTTT	CATSRDLAGVGTDTQYF
TRBV7-3	TRBD1	NA	TRBJ2-2	TGTGCCAGCAGCTTAGGACAGGGGGAATCCGGGGAGCTGTTTTTT	CASSLGQGESGELFF
TRBV18	NA	many	TRBJ1-4	TGTGCCAGCTCACCTACAGGGATTGCAACTAATGAAAAACTGTTTTTT	CASSPTGIATNEKLFF
TRBV7-2	NA	few	TRBJ1-2	TGTGCCAGCAGCTTAGGAATAGCCCTGACGGGGGGCTACACCTTC	CASSLGIALTGGYTF
TRBV15	NA	NA	TRBJ2-3	TGTGCCACCAGCAGAGGCAGTAAGGATACGCAGTATTTT	CATSRGSKDTQYF
TRBV6-5	NA	few	TRBJ2-1	TGTGCCAGCAGTTTTTCACCGGGTCCAGGGATTTATGAGCAGTTCTTC	CASSFSPGPGIYEQFF
TRBV5-1	TRBD2	NA	TRBJ2-6	TGCGCCAGCGGGGGGGTGGACTCTGGGGCCAACGTCCTGACTTTC	CASGGVDSGANVLTF
TRBV5-1	TRBD1	NA	TRBJ1-4	TGCGCCAGCAGCCAGGGGGCGTTGGGTGAAAAACTGTTTTTT	CASSQGALGEKLFF
TRBV10-3	TRBD1	NA	TRBJ2-7	TGTGCCATCAGTGAGTCTGGGGACAGGGGACTTTCCTACGAGCAGTACTTC	CAISESGDRGLSYEQYF
TRBV20-1	NA	NA	TRBJ2-1	TGCAGTGCTAGTGGTCCCGGTTGGGCGGGCCCCTACAATGAGCAGTTCTTC	CSASGPGWAGPYNEQFF
TRBV21-1	NA	once	TRBJ2-7	TGTGCCAGCAGCAAAGAGAAGGGGTTCCACGAGCAGTACTTC	CASSKEKGFHEQYF
TRBV21-1	NA	NA	TRBJ2-3	TGTGCCAGCAGCAAAGAGTCTAGCGGAACCAGCACAGATACGCAGTATTTT	CASSKESSGTSTDTQYF
TRBV9	TRBD1	NA	TRBJ2-2	TGTGCCAGCAGCGTTGGCAGGGGGAAGAACACCGGGGAGCTGTTTTTT	CASSVGRGKNTGELFF
TRBV5-8	TRBD2	NA	TRBJ2-1	TGTGCCAGCAGCATCGGGACTAGCGGGAGGGACGAGCAGTTCTTC	CASSIGTSGRDEQFF
TRBV12-3/TRBV12-4	NA	NA	TRBJ1-2	TGTGCCAGCAGTTTTGGCAGGGTTGATGGCTACACCTTC	CASSFGRVDGYTF
TRBV28	NA	NA	TRBJ1-2	TGTGCCAGCAGTTTTTCACAGGGAACTTATGGCTACACCTTC	CASSFSQGTYGYTF
TRBV2	TRBD1	once	TRBJ1-2	TGTGCCAGCAGGACAGGGTTCTATGGCTACACCTTC	CASRTGFYGYTF
TRBV7-9	TRBD1	NA	TRBJ2-7	TGTGCCAGCAGCAGGACAGGGGGCATTGTAGACGAGCAGTACTTC	CASSRTGGIVDEQYF
TRBV1	NA	NA	TRBJ2-3	TGCACCACCGCGGGGCGCGGGGAGAGGGCAGATACGCAGTATTTT	CTTAGRGERADTQYF
TRBV6-5	NA	NA	TRBJ2-7	TGTGCCAGCAGTTACGGGGCTCGGGACGAGCAGTACTTC	CASSYGARDEQYF
TRBV15	TRBD1	NA	TRBJ2-7	TGTGCCACCAGCAGAGGACAGGGTAATTACGAGCAGTACTTC	CATSRGQGNYEQYF